This T cell receptor beta chain comes out of a study of post-analysis software for immune sequencing data. Study summary: The disease courses covered relapsing-remitting, secondary progressive and progressive-relapsing multiple sclerosis.

Notes on this clonotype: Antigen specificity is unknown.

The length of the CDR3 is 15 residues. Germline CDR1 LGHNA, CDR2 YSLEER. V lost 0 bases and J 5 bases, leaving 13 bases between the germline ends. Carried by the TCR beta cDNA libraries were unique molecular identifiers. The source material, about 0.85 to 11 million T cells, gave rise to 500,000 or so cDNA molecules. TCRdb re-called the PCR reads through MiXCR, storing one row per CDR3 protein. The sample lists 750,000 to 950,000 distinct CDR3 sequences, 35% to 55% seen once, with just under 5% in the top ten. Study findings and constraints: F measure grouped same-batch samples tightly together. Five or six TRBV segments, TRBV5-6, TRBV5-1 and TRBV20-1 among them, were found more frequent in patients than controls. In multiple sclerosis, normalized Chao1 diversity was significantly below that of controls.

The sample consisted of blood. The receptor's source is a girl between 5 and 17 years old with multiple sclerosis. The V call is TRBV4-3, the J call TRBJ2-5; TRBD2 might be the D (5 bases). The CDR3 protein is CASSQEVRVWETQYF. CDR3 bases: TGCGCCAGCAGCCAAGAAGTGCGGGTGTGGGAGACCCAGTACTTC.